Sequencing of this TCR beta chain was carried out in a study of T cell changes during pregnancy in multiple sclerosis (dated by TCRdb to between 2018 and 2020). About the full investigation: Changes in the T cell repertoire over the course of pregnancy were examined in this study in women with multiple sclerosis.

Library preparation used the immunoSEQ multiplex PCR assay. TCRdb limited this immuneACCESS table to in-frame rearrangements with V and J called. A share of clones is missing; checked studies link under half to unresolved V genes, and the rest is unexplained. The sample table contains 50,000 or so clones; only one count was recorded for approximately 92% of them. Roughly 0.25% of the sample rests with the top ten. A single count supports this clone. Which antigen it targets is not known. Per-base quality was not reported, and no clone a single base away is much larger than it. The CDR3 holds 12 amino acids from the cysteine to the phenylalanine. The kept DNA is CDR3 alone, 36 bases in frame from the first base. The CDR1 and CDR2 encoded by the germline V gene are SGDLS and YYNGEE. V loses 2 bases of germline sequence and J loses 5 bases, and the interval between the two ends is 7 bases.

The chain couples TRBV9 to TRBJ2-5; matching of 6 bases hints at TRBD1 as the D gene. The source is a female donor with multiple sclerosis, enrolled in a pregnancy study. The sequenced sample was CD4+ T cells from peripheral blood mononuclear cells, obtained in the third trimester of pregnancy. The sequenced DNA is TGTGCCAGCAGCGTCCAGGGGGAGACCCAGTACTTC. It translates to CASSVQGETQYF. The CDR3, completed at both ends by the reference TRBV9 and TRBJ2-5 genes, gives the full variable domain DSGVTQTPKHLITATGQRVTLRCSPRSGDLSVYWYQQSLDQGLQFLIQYYNGEERAKGNILERFSAQQFPDLHSELNLSSLELGDSALYFCASSVQGETQYFGPGTRLLVL.